This T cell receptor (beta chain) was profiled in a study of T cell responses to AZD1222 COVID-19 vaccine. Study-level points and caveats: Spike-specific TCRs gained breadth and depth after people received two AZD1222 doses. Baseline seropositivity occurred in only six or seven AZD1222 recipients.

To note about this clone: Its specificity is unknown.

CDR3 size: 10 residues. CDR1 and CDR2 (germline): LGHDT, YNNKEL (reference sequence). V gave up 3 bases and J gave up 3 bases, with 0 bases separating them. Measured with immunoSEQ multiplex PCR; TCRdb has only the in-frame clones, and not every one. The repertoire has over 100,000 clones, 80% to 85% of them found once; the top ten carry around 9.9%. The chain uses TRBV3-1 (or the pseudogene TRBV3-2) and TRBJ2-7; D remains ambiguous. The sequenced sample was peripheral blood, obtained on day 0 of AZD1222 vaccination. This TCR derives from an adult in good health. The CDR3 is CASSHYEQYF. In DNA form, the CDR3 reads TGTGCCAGCAGCCACTACGAGCAGTACTTC.